This T cell receptor beta chain was profiled in a study of T cells after yellow fever vaccination. Whole-study findings and limits: The CD4 compartment and the CD8 compartment contained a small share of clonotypes in common.

Germline CDR1 DFQATT, CDR2 SNEGSKA (reference sequence). CDR3 length: 12 residues. The J segment lost 4 bases and the V segment lost 3 bases, leaving 0 bases of the junction unmatched. Worth noting for this clonotype: Its antigen remains unidentified.

Making TCR cDNA involved 5'RACE template switching, which added UMIs and a universal primer site. One entry per CDR3 protein results from TCRdb running MiXCR on the 5' RACE reads. In the table there are some 350,000 distinct CDR3 sequences, roughly 8.7% of which are singletons. This material consisted of PBMCs, taken on the day of the first yellow fever vaccination. V gene TRBV20-1 combines with J gene TRBJ1-5; 7 nucleotides line up with TRBD1. The receptor was isolated from a young man who received the YFV17D yellow fever vaccine. CDR3: CSARDRNQPQHF. In DNA, the CDR3 is TGCAGTGCTAGGGACAGGAATCAGCCCCAGCATTTT.